This T cell receptor beta chain stems from a study of shared clonotypes between healthy human individuals. At the level of the study: The plates for each donor numbered three CD4 naive, three CD4 memory, two CD8 naive and one CD8 memory.

Study results and caveats: Investigators expected sequencing depth to affect clonotype sharing among donors. Rarefaction revealed incomplete sorted-subset sequencing despite large depth.

Sorted subsets were amplified in replicate PCRs using 200 to 250 ng DNA, tens of thousands of T cell genomes. Only in-frame clones appear in the TCRdb table, and some are missing; sequencing was by immunoSEQ multiplex PCR. Here the sample spans around 2,000,000 clones, roughly 94% being singletons. CD8 cells classed as naive were CD45RO-negative and positively selected for CCR7, excluding terminally differentiated effector memory CD45RA+ cells. Remarks on this clone: The antigen remains unidentified.

The germline V gene encodes CDR1 MNHEY and CDR2 SVGAGI. Unmatched junction bases numbered 2, after V lost 0 bases and J lost 3 bases. The CDR3 spans 16 residues. The clonotype comes from a man between 18 and 35 years old in good health. Sequencing was done on a sample of naive CD8+ T cells sorted from blood. J is TRBJ1-3 and V is TRBV6-5, with TRBD1 identical over 10 bases. CDR3 residues: CASSYSGQGYGNTIYF. The DNA for the CDR3 is TGTGCCAGCAGTTACTCGGGACAGGGGTATGGAAACACCATATATTTT.